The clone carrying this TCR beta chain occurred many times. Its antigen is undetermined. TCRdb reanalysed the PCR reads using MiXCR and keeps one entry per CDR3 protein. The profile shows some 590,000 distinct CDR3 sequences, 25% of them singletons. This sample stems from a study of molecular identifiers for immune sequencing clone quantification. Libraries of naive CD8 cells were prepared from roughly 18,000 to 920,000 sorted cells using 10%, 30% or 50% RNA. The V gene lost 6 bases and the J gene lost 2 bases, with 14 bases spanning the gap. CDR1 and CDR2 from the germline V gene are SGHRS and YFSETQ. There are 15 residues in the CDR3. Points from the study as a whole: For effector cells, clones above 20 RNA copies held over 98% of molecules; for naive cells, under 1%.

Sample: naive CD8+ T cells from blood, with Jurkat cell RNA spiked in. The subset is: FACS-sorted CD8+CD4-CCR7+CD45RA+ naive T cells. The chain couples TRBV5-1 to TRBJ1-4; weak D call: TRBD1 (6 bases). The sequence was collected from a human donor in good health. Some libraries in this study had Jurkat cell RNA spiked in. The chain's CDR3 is CASKSGESTNEKLFF. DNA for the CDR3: TGCGCCAGCAAGTCAGGGGAAAGCACTAATGAAAAACTGTTTTTT.